These 18 T cell receptor beta chains were all obtained from the same sample, sequenced in a study of cytomegalovirus exposure and HLA in healthy donors. This PCR relied on a set of 60 Vbeta primers and 13 Jbeta primers. Clones were sequenced by immunoSEQ multiplex PCR, and TCRdb holds only the in-frame ones, with some missing. The sample carries some 220,000 clones, approximately 84% recorded once. Material: PBMCs. All receptors derive from a woman between 40 and 50 years old in good health and CMV-seronegative.

This chain links TRBV19 with TRBJ2-1; D unresolved. V was trimmed by 3 bases and J by 6 bases, leaving 9 bases between them. Germline-derived CDR1 and CDR2 are LNHDA and SQIVND (reference sequence). This CDR3 comprises 13 residues. CDR3: CASSITFPNEQFF. CDR3 in DNA: TGTGCCAGTAGTATTACTTTTCCCAATGAGCAGTTCTTC.

This chain joins TRBV5-4 and TRBJ2-1; TRBD1 matches 9 bases. The ends lost 4 bases at V and 10 bases at J; junction bases unmatched: 9. The CDR3 is 14 amino acids. CDR1 and CDR2 from the germline V gene are SGHNT and YYREEE (reference sequence). The CDR3 bases are TGTGCCAGCAGCACAAAACAGGGGGCCGGGGAGCAGTTCTTC. It encodes CASSTKQGAGEQFF.

V gene TRBV2 combines with J gene TRBJ2-5; the D gene is possibly TRBD2 (5 bases). In germline, CDR1 is SNHLY, CDR2 FYNNEI. With 2 bases removed from V and 2 bases from J, the gap between germline ends came to 15 bases. This CDR3 spans 16 amino acids. The CDR3 region has the DNA TGTGCCAGCAGTGAACTTCGCGGTGGAGGTCAAGAGACCCAGTACTTC. Amino acids: CASSELRGGGQETQYF.

The chain uses TRBV7-9 and TRBJ2-1; D uncertain. CDR1 SEHNR and CDR2 FQNEAQ come from the germline V gene (reference sequence). The CDR3 covers 13 residues. The V gene lost 1 base and the J gene lost 10 bases, with 11 bases spanning the gap. The CDR3 region is CASSLGLGAEQFF. The CDR3 nucleotides read TGTGCCAGCAGCTTAGGGCTAGGCGCGGAGCAGTTCTTC.

The V and J genes are TRBV10-1 and TRBJ2-7; the D gene is possibly TRBD1 (6 bases). The germline gives CDR1 WNHNN, CDR2 SYGVQD (reference sequence). The CDR3 covers 16 residues. V lost 0 bases to trimming and J lost 2 bases, with 14 bases between them. CDR3 in DNA: TGCGCCAGCAGTGAGTCGAGGGACACCTCAACCTACGAGCAGTACTTC. Translation: CASSESRDTSTYEQYF.

J is TRBJ1-5 and V is TRBV7-8; TRBD1 matches 9 bases. The CDR3 runs 15 residues. The J segment lost 7 bases and the V segment lost 3 bases, leaving 7 bases of the junction unmatched. The V gene's germline CDR1 is SGHVS and CDR2 FQNEAQ. The CDR3 DNA sequence: TGTGCCAGCAGCTTGGGGACAGGGATTGGACAGCCCCAGCATTTT. Translated, it gives CASSLGTGIGQPQHF.

The V and J genes are TRBV7-8 and TRBJ1-1, with 7 bases fitting TRBD1. The trim removed 0 bases at V and 7 bases at J, leaving 5 bases unmatched. This CDR3 contains 14 residues. Germline lookup yields CDR1 SGHVS and CDR2 FQNEAQ. The DNA of the CDR3 is TGTGCCAGCAGCTTAGCCTACAGGGGAGATGAAGCTTTCTTT. Protein: CASSLAYRGDEAFF.

The chain joins TRBV6-1 to TRBJ1-1; D gene uncertain. From germline, CDR1 is MNHNS and CDR2 SASEGT. This CDR3 is built from 13 residues. V was clipped by 6 bases and J by 0 bases, with 8 bases between them. The CDR3 loop reads CASSLKMNTEAFF. The CDR3, as DNA: TGTGCCAGCAGCCTAAAGATGAACACTGAAGCTTTCTTT.

This chain uses TRBV27 with TRBJ2-7, with 8 bases identical to TRBD1. Per the germline V gene, CDR1 is MNHEY and CDR2 is SMNVEV (reference sequence). V dropped 0 bases and J dropped 7; count of bases not matched to a gene: 5. This CDR3 contains 14 residues. CDR3: CASSLSSTGVEQYF. The CDR3, as DNA: TGTGCCAGCAGTTTATCGTCGACAGGGGTAGAGCAGTACTTC.

V is TRBV15 and J is TRBJ2-7, with D possibly being TRBD2 (6 bases). This CDR3 has 16 amino acids. Germline V CDR1 and CDR2: LNHNV, YYDKDF (reference sequence). Trimming pared 3 bases from V and 0 bases from J, leaving 15 bases between. CDR3 coding DNA: TGTGCCACCAGCAGGAGGGGAGGAGGAACCTCCTACGAGCAGTACTTC. This encodes CATSRRGGGTSYEQYF.

CDR3 region: CAISEGTGNSPLHF. The CDR3 coding sequence is TGTGCCATCAGTGAAGGGACAGGGAATTCACCCCTCCACTTT. This chain links TRBV10-3 with TRBJ1-6; TRBD1 matches 9 bases. The length of the CDR3 is 14 residues. The V gene's germline CDR1 is ENHRY and CDR2 SYGVKD. Trimming cost V 3 bases and J 7 bases; bases outside gene matches: 1.

The chain uses TRBV9 and TRBJ2-1, with D possibly being TRBD2 (6 bases). This CDR3 comprises 15 residues. V lost 0 bases to trimming and J lost 9 bases, with 16 bases between them. Germline CDR1 and CDR2: SGDLS and YYNGEE. The CDR3 DNA is TGTGCCAGCAGCGTAGGGACTACTGGGAAGGGTGAGCAGTTCTTC. As protein: CASSVGTTGKGEQFF.

The V gene is TRBV10-1, the J gene TRBJ2-1; 10 bases fit TRBD2. The CDR3 sequence is 14 residues long. CDR1 is WNHNN and CDR2 is SYGVQD in the germline V gene (reference sequence). With 5 bases clipped from V and 3 bases from J, the junction kept 1 base outside the gene matches. The CDR3 DNA sequence: TGCGCCAGCAGTACTAGCGGGATCTACAATGAGCAGTTCTTC. It yields the protein CASSTSGIYNEQFF.

The chain has TRBV15 and TRBJ2-7, with D possibly matching TRBD1 (6 bases). Germline V gene lookup returns CDR1 LNHNV and CDR2 YYDKDF (reference sequence). The length of the CDR3 is 15 residues. Trimming left V 0 bases short and J 2 bases short, with 11 bases between. The CDR3 coding sequence is TGTGCCACCAGCAGAGATAGGAACAGGGCCTACGAGCAGTACTTC. This codes for CATSRDRNRAYEQYF.

The chain employs TRBV6-1 and TRBJ1-3; possible D gene TRBD1, 5 bases. V lost 1 base and J lost 4, with 17 bases in between. Germline lookup yields CDR1 MNHNS and CDR2 SASEGT. The CDR3 runs to 17 residues. CDR3 in DNA: TGTGCCAGCAGTGAAGAACGGTCTGGGGCTTCGGGAAACACCATATATTTT. The encoded protein is CASSEERSGASGNTIYF.

This clone was detected a few times. The gene calls are TRBV19 and TRBJ1-2, with no clear D. The CDR3 is 12 amino acids. V dropped 6 bases and J dropped 7 bases, with 12 bases sitting between them. Germline V gene data show CDR1 as LNHDA and CDR2 as SQIVND (reference sequence). CDR3 in amino acids: CASSHPEGGYTF. For the CDR3, the DNA is TGTGCCAGTAGCCATCCGGAGGGTGGCTACACCTTC.

V usage is TRBV6-5 and J usage is TRBJ1-1, with 8 bases matching TRBD1. The germline CDR1 and CDR2 sequences are MNHEY and SVGAGI. With V trimmed by 2 bases and J by 2 bases, 4 bases remained unmatched. This CDR3 comprises 15 residues. The CDR3 spells CASSYGAGGNTEAFF. In DNA, the CDR3 is TGTGCCAGCAGTTACGGGGCAGGGGGCAACACTGAAGCTTTCTTT.

A word on this clone: A junction boundary mismatches the germline segment, possibly from a read error. The genes are TRBV7-7 and TRBJ2-5; D possibly corresponds to TRBD2 (5 bases). Germline V CDR1 and CDR2: SSHAT, FNYEAQ (reference sequence). The CDR3 has 14 residues. CDR3 amino acids: CASSLFGLQETQYF. Written as DNA, the CDR3 is TGTGCTAGCAGCTTGTTCGGACTCCAAGAGACCCAGTACTTC.